This T cell receptor beta chain appears in the sequencing data of a study of STAT5B mutations in CD4+ large granular lymphocyte leukemia. Overall study findings and caveats: Without putative leukemic clones, patient CD4-sorted repertoires remained more clonal than healthy CD4+ repertoires. Compared with healthy controls (2/35), patient top clones favored TRBV06 (8/27). No patients shared main leukemic clonotypes, though about 25% appeared at low frequency elsewhere.

Germline-derived CDR1 and CDR2 are SGHAT and FQNNGV. The CDR3 spans 15 residues. Trimming shortened V by 2 bases and J by 2 bases, and 12 bases separated the two germline ends. In regard to this clone: Its antigen remains unidentified.

Clones were sequenced by immunoSEQ multiplex PCR, and TCRdb holds only the in-frame ones, with some missing. This sample has around 30,000 clones, with around 76% found just once. The specimen sequenced was CD4+ T cells from blood buffy coats. The receptor was derived from a human donor in good health. This chain links TRBV11-2 with TRBJ2-5; D is possibly TRBD1 or TRBD2 (6 bases each). DNA for the CDR3: TGTGCCAGCAGCTTAAGGAGGGGGGAACAAGAGACCCAGTACTTC. It encodes CASSLRRGEQETQYF.